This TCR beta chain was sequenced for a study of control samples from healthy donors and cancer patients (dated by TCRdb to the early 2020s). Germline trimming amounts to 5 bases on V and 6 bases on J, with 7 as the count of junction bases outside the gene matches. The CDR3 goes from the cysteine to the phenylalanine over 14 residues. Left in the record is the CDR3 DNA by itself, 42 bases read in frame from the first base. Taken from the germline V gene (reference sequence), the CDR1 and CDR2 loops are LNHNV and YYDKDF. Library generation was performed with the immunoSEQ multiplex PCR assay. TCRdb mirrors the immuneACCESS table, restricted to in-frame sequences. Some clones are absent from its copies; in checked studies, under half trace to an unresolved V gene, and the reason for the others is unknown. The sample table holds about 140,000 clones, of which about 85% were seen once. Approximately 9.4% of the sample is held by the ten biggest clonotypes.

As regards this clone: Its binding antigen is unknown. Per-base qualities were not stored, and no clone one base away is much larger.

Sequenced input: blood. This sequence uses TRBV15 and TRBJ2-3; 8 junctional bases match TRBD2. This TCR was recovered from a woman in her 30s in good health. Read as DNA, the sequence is TGTGCCACCAGCCCCGGGAGGGCCACGGATACGCAGTATTTT. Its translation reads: CATSPGRATDTQYF. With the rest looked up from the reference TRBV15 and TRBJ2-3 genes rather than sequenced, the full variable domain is DAMVIQNPRYQVTQFGKPVTLSCSQTLNHNVMYWYQQKSSQAPKLLFHYYDKDFNNEADTPDNFQSRRPNTSFCFLDIRSPGLGDTAMYLCATSPGRATDTQYFGPGTRLTVL.